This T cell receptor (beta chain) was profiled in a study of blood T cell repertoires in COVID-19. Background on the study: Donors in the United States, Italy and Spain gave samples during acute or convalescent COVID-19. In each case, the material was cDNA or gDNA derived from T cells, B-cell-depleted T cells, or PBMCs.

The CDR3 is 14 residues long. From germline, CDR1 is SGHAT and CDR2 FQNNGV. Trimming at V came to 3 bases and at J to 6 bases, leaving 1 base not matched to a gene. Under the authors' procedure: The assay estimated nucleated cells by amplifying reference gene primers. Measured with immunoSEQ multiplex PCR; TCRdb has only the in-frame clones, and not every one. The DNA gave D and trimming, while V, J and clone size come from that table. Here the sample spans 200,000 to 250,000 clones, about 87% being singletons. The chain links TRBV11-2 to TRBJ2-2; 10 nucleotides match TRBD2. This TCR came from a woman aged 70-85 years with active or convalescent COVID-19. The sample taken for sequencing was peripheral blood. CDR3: CASSLSGGAGELFF. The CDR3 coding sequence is TGTGCCAGCAGCTTGAGCGGGGGGGCCGGGGAGCTGTTTTTT.